This T cell receptor (beta chain) was identified during a study of CD8+ T cells in alopecia areata (dated by TCRdb to 2016 to 2018). Study-wide context: The treated patients, all with moderate-to-severe alopecia areata, were enrolled in an open-label pilot trial of oral tofacitinib given at 5 to 10 mg twice daily. Biopsies were taken from tofacitinib-treated patients at baseline and again at 4 and 24 weeks into treatment, and several of those patients also had a later scalp biopsy. Scalp clonality was compared among normal scalp (n=4), patchy alopecia areata scalp (n=8), and alopecia totalis/universalis scalp (n=8). In humans, TCRbeta sequencing was performed on scalp tissue and on sorted CD4+ and CD8+ peripheral blood T cells from healthy controls and from patients with patchy or totalis/universalis alopecia areata. For the treated patients, the SALT score, which quantifies what percentage of scalp surface area is affected, served as the measure of disease severity. The study used high-throughput TCRbeta sequencing to examine T cell clonal expansion in alopecia areata, in both the C3H/HeJ mouse model and human patients. TCRbeta CDR3 regions were amplified by immunoSEQ multiplex PCR using 35 Vbeta forward and 13 Jbeta reverse primers. RNA was obtained with the PAXgene miRNA kit for fixed scalp, the miRNeasy kit for PBMCs, and the RNeasy kit for mouse skin. Patients stayed on tofacitinib for 6 to 18 months and then had 6 months of follow-up off drug so that delayed response and recurrence could be assessed. Summary of the overall study and its limitations: Compared with normal scalp, lesional scalp, particularly in alopecia totalis/universalis, had higher clonality and more expanded CD8+ clones, which suggests antigenic drive. Tofacitinib significantly lowered scalp clonality and the number of expanded CD8+ clones among the top 100 scalp clones. Because the treated cohort was small and had only one nonresponder, larger studies are needed to examine links between baseline CD8+ expansion and response. During tofacitinib treatment, many expanded lesional clones remained in scalp and blood, and this persistence may partly explain relapse after treatment is stopped. Shared TCR sequences between patients were less evident than in mice, which may be partly attributable to HLA diversity in the patient population. Scalp TCR repertoire analysis is complicated because resident alphabeta T cells in normal human skin are also sequenced, whereas mouse skin is dominated by gammadelta T cells.

Taken with the paper, the label for time point translates to: around 24 weeks on oral tofacitinib. What this sample's treatment or condition label stands for: oral pan-JAK inhibitor, 5-10 mg twice daily. Lesional scalp punch biopsies and peripheral blood were collected from alopecia areata patients. PBMCs were isolated by density centrifugation and stained for CD3, CD4 and CD8, after which CD4+ and CD8+ T cells were sorted on a FACSAria. Concerning this clone: This clone's antigen is unknown. No per-base quality is available; no much larger clone lies one base away.

The library was made by the immunoSEQ multiplex PCR assay. RNA was extracted from all samples and reverse transcribed into cDNA, which served as template for TCR sequencing. First-strand cDNA was synthesized with SuperScript III using a 2:1 mix of oligo-dT and random hexamers. A synthetic immune receptor repertoire was used to gauge amplification bias, and whatever bias remained was removed computationally. Under the source paper's analysis protocol: Raw reads were preprocessed to remove errors, and CDR3 was defined according to IMGT conventions as the region from the conserved cysteine to phenylalanine. Clonality was computed as 1 minus the Shannon entropy, with the entropy normalized by log2 of the number of productive unique TCRs. Scalp TCRbeta sequences were cross-referenced with sorted blood CD4 and CD8 repertoires so that the CD4 or CD8 identity of scalp clones could be inferred. In TCRdb, the immuneACCESS table is reduced to in-frame sequences with V and J assigned. These tables do not hold every clone; where another copy was compared, an unresolved V gene accounts for under half, and the others remain unexplained. V and J calls and clone size follow that table, whereas D and trimming were derived from the DNA. The sample includes 180,000 or so clones, with roughly 50% observed a single time. 5% to 6% of the sample comes from the top ten.

Clipping removes 0 bases from V and 4 bases from J, with 6 as the unmatched junction base count. Including the terminal cysteine and phenylalanine, the CDR3 comprises 16 residues. Here the CDR3 DNA is all that survives: 48 bases in frame from base 1. As encoded in the germline V gene (reference sequence), CDR1 is SGHKS while CDR2 is YYEKEE. The material was CD4+ T cells sorted from blood, obtained at week 24, from a patient treated with tofacitinib. Recombination linked TRBV5-5 to TRBJ1-1; 10 central nucleotides agree with TRBD1. The TCR originated in a human donor with alopecia areata. The DNA sequence is given as TGTGCCAGCAGCTTGGCTTGGACAGGGGGAGGCACTGAAGCTTTCTTT. Its translation is CASSLAWTGGGTEAFF. Beyond the CDR3, the reference TRBV5-5 and TRBJ1-1 genes provide the residues; the full variable domain reads: DAGVTQSPTHLIKTRGQQVTLRCSPISGHKSVSWYQQVLGQGPQFIFQYYEKEERGRGNFPDRFSARQFPNYSSELNVNALLLGDSALYLCASSLAWTGGGTEAFFGQGTRLTVV.